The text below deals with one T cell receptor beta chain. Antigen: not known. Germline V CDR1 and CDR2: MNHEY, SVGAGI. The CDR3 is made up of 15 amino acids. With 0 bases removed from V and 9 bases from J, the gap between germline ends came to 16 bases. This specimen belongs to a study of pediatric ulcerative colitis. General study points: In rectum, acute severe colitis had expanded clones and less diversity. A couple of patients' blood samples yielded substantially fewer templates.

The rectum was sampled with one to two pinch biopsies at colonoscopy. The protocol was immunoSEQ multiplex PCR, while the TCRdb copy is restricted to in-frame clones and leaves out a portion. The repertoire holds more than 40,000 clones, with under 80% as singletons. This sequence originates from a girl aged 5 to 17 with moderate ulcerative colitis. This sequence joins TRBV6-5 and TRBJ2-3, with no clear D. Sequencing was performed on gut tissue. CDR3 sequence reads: CASSYSIRIWNTQYF. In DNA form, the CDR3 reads TGTGCCAGCAGTTACTCGATTCGTATCTGGAACACGCAGTATTTT.